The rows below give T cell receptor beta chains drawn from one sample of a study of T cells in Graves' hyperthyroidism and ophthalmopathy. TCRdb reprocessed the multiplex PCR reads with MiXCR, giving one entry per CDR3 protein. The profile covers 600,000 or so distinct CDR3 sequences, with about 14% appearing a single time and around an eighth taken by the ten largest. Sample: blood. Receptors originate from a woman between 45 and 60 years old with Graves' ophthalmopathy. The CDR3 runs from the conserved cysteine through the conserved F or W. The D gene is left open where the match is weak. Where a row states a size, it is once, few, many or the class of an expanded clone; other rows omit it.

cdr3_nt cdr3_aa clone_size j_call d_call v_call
TGCAGTGCTCAGACAGGTTTGAACACTGAAGCTTTCTTT CSAQTGLNTEAFF many TRBJ1-1 - TRBV20-1
TGTGCCAGCAGTTCTTATTCCCGGGACAGGGAATCCCCAACAAATCAGCCCCAGCATTTT CASSSYSRDRESPTNQPQHF - TRBJ1-5 TRBD1 TRBV6-9
TGTGCCAGCAGCCCACAGACAGGTGTGTCCTACAATGAGCAGTTCTTC CASSPQTGVSYNEQFF many TRBJ2-1 - TRBV7-8
TGTGCCAGCAGCATGCTCTCCGGGACATCGGGTGAGCAGTTCTTC CASSMLSGTSGEQFF - TRBJ2-1 - TRBV11-3
TGTGCCAGCAGCTTAGGGGTCGGACAGCAGTTCTTC CASSLGVGQQFF many TRBJ2-1 - TRBV11-1
TGTGCCAGCAGTTTAGCCCCACCGAGTGGTCAGCCCCAGCATTTT CASSLAPPSGQPQHF few TRBJ1-5 - TRBV27
TGCAGCGTTGAATCCCGCATCCGGGACGGGTACGAGCAGTACTTC CSVESRIRDGYEQYF few TRBJ2-7 - TRBV29-1
TGTGCCAGTAGTGGGTGGGGGCGGAACACCGGGGAGCTGTTTTTT CASSGWGRNTGELFF - TRBJ2-2 - TRBV19
TGTGCCAGCACCGAACTAGCGGGGGACACCGGGGAGCTGTTTTTT CASTELAGDTGELFF - TRBJ2-2 TRBD2 TRBV9
TGCAGTGCTAGGGGACTGCGCGAGGAGACCCAGTACTTC CSARGLREETQYF many TRBJ2-5 - TRBV20-1
TGTACCAGCAGCGTAACTAGCTCGGCTACGCAGTATTTT CTSSVTSSATQYF once TRBJ2-3 - TRBV14
TGTGCCAGCAGCTTAAGACTAGACGAATGGAACACCGGGGAGCTGTTTTTT CASSLRLDEWNTGELFF many TRBJ2-2 - TRBV11-2
TGTGCCTCAACCACTAGCGGCCTAGGGGAGACCCAGTACTTC CASTTSGLGETQYF many TRBJ2-5 TRBD2 TRBV12-3/TRBV12-4
TGTGCCAGCAGTTGGAAACCGGGAACTTCCTACGAGCAGTACTTC CASSWKPGTSYEQYF many TRBJ2-7 - TRBV6-2/TRBV6-3
TGTGCCAGCAGCTTAAGAAGTCTAAATTACGAGCAGTACTTC CASSLRSLNYEQYF many TRBJ2-7 - TRBV7-8
TGTGCCAGCAGGAACACAGGGCGCGCCCGGTACCAAGAGACCCAGTACTTC CASRNTGRARYQETQYF many TRBJ2-5 - TRBV27
TGCGCCAGCAGCCAATCACCGGGAGGGCCCACCTACAATGAGCAGTTCTTC CASSQSPGGPTYNEQFF few TRBJ2-1 TRBD2 TRBV4-3
TGCGCCAGCAGCTCCCTTGCTAGCGGGGGCTACGAGCAGTACTTC CASSSLASGGYEQYF many TRBJ2-7 TRBD2 TRBV5-1
TGTGCCAGCAGCGTAGAGTGGACAGGGAATGGCTACACCTTC CASSVEWTGNGYTF many TRBJ1-2 TRBD1 TRBV9
TGTGCCAGCAGCTTAGCTGGGGGCCGTGTCTCTGAAGCTTTCTTT CASSLAGGRVSEAFF - TRBJ1-1 - TRBV7-8
TGTGCCAGCAGGGGGGACCACAATGAGCAGTTCTTC CASRGDHNEQFF many TRBJ2-1 - TRBV12-3/TRBV12-4
TGCAGTGCTTGGACTAGCGGGAGCCCGAACACCGGGGAGCTGTTTTTT CSAWTSGSPNTGELFF - TRBJ2-2 TRBD2 TRBV20-1
TGTGCCAGCAGCTTCCCCGCGCGGGAGGGCACAGATACGCAGTATTTT CASSFPAREGTDTQYF many TRBJ2-3 TRBD2 TRBV7-3
TGTGCCAGCAGCTTTATGAGGAACACTGAAGCTTTCTTT CASSFMRNTEAFF many TRBJ1-1 - TRBV7-9
TGCGCCAGCAGCCCGGAGGCAGGGGCGACAAACACTGAAGCTTTCTTT CASSPEAGATNTEAFF once TRBJ1-1 - TRBV5-1
TGTGCCAGCACGCGAACAGGGGCAAACACCATATATTTT CASTRTGANTIYF - TRBJ1-3 TRBD1 TRBV9
TGTGCCAGCAGTTTAGCGGCGGAAAGCTCCTACGAGCAGTACTTC CASSLAAESSYEQYF - TRBJ2-7 - TRBV12-3/TRBV12-4
TGTGCCAGCAGCTCTCTGACAGGGAGGGACTATGGCTACACCTTC CASSSLTGRDYGYTF few TRBJ1-2 TRBD1 TRBV13
TGTGCCAGTAGTATTGGACAGGGGCCCACAGATACGCAGTATTTT CASSIGQGPTDTQYF - TRBJ2-3 TRBD1 TRBV19
TGTGCCAGCAGTTACTCGAAAGGAGGCGGGACAAGCACAGATACGCAGTATTTT CASSYSKGGGTSTDTQYF few TRBJ2-3 - TRBV6-2/TRBV6-3
TGCAGTGCTAGAGTTTCGCACACGCAGTATTTT CSARVSHTQYF - TRBJ2-3 - TRBV20-1
TGTGCCAGCAGCCCGATCTCTGGAAACACCATATATTTT CASSPISGNTIYF many TRBJ1-3 - TRBV7-8
TGTGCCACCAGCAGAGGCCGGGCCGCGTCCTACGAGCAGTACTTC CATSRGRAASYEQYF - TRBJ2-7 - TRBV15
TGTGCCAGCAGTTCTAGGGCTAGGGGGCTAAACAATGAGCAGTTCTTC CASSSRARGLNNEQFF many TRBJ2-1 TRBD1 TRBV11-1
TGTGCCAGCAGCTTTGGGCCCGCCGTCCCCCCCATATATTTT CASSFGPAVPPIYF - TRBJ1-3 - TRBV5-5
TGTGCCAGCAGTTATCTGGGCAATGCCGTTGGTCAGCCCCAGCATTTT CASSYLGNAVGQPQHF many TRBJ1-5 - TRBV6-2/TRBV6-3
TGTGCCAGCAGCTTAGCCGGGACTAGCGGGAGGAACGATGAGCAGTTCTTC CASSLAGTSGRNDEQFF few TRBJ2-1 TRBD2 TRBV7-9
TGTGCCAGCAGCCAGGTCCTTGACAGGGGGGATGGCTACACCTTC CASSQVLDRGDGYTF many TRBJ1-2 TRBD1 TRBV3-1
TGTGCCAGCTTGGACCTTAACTACAATGAGCAGTTCTTC CASLDLNYNEQFF few TRBJ2-1 - TRBV28
TGTGCCAGCTCACCGAAAAGACAGTTCCAAGAGACCCAGTACTTC CASSPKRQFQETQYF few TRBJ2-5 - TRBV18
TGTGCCAGCAGCTTAGCGCGGGCAGGGATCCTCCCTGGGGCCAACGTCCTGACTTTC CASSLARAGILPGANVLTF many TRBJ2-6 - TRBV7-9
TGTGCCATCAGGGGGAGTGGGCATCCAAGTCCCGGGGAGCTGTTTTTT CAIRGSGHPSPGELFF - TRBJ2-2 - TRBV10-3
TGTGCCAGCAGGGGGACAGGGACTAGCAATCAGCCCCAGCATTTT CASRGTGTSNQPQHF many TRBJ1-5 TRBD1 TRBV12-3/TRBV12-4
TGTGCCAGTAGTCTCTCAAGACTAGCGGGAGGGGGCTACAATGAGCAGTTCTTC CASSLSRLAGGGYNEQFF - TRBJ2-1 TRBD2 TRBV19